This TCR beta chain stems from a study of blood T cells in healthy people across ages. A J-beta primer mix and a sample-barcoded 5' primer were used in a second PCR of roughly 6 to 12 cycles. TCRdb fed the 5' RACE reads into MiXCR, producing one record per CDR3 protein. The sample has 1.5 million to 2 million distinct CDR3 sequences, more than 35% seen once. Germline CDR1 and CDR2: DFQATT and SNEGSKA (reference sequence). With V trimmed by 5 bases and J by 4 bases, 13 bases remained unmatched. The length of the CDR3 is 15 residues. Sample: blood. The chain recombines TRBV20-1 with TRBJ2-5; 7 bases fit TRBD1. This clonotype originated in a human donor in good health. The CDR3 DNA reads TGCAGTGCTCTAAACCGGGACAGTGAGGTAGAGACCCAGTACTTC. This gives the protein CSALNRDSEVETQYF.